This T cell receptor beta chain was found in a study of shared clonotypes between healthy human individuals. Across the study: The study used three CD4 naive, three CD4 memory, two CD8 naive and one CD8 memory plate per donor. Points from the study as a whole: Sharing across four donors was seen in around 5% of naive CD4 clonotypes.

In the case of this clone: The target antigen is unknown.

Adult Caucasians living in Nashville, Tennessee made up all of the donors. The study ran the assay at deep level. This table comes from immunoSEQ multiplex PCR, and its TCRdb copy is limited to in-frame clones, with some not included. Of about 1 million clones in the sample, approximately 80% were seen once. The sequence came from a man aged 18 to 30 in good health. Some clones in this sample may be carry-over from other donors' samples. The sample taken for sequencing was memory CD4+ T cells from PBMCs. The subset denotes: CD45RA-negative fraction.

The CDR3 coding sequence is TGTGCCAGCAGCCCGACAGGGGGGATCTATGGCTACACCTTC. It is translated as CASSPTGGIYGYTF. The rearrangement joins TRBV7-2 to TRBJ1-2, with TRBD1 matching 9 bases. CDR1 SGHTA and CDR2 FQGNSA come from the germline V gene. CDR3 length equals 14 residues. Losses at the gene ends were 5 bases for V and 4 bases for J; bases not matched to a gene: 5.